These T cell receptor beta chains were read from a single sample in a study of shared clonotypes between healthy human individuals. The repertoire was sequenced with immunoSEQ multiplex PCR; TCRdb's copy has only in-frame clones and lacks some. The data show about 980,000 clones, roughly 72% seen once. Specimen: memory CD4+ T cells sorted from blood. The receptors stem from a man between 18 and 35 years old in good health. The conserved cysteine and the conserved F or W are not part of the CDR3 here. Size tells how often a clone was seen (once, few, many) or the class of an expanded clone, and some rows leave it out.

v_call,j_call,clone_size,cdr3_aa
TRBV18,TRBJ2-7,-,ASSPLGDSYEQY
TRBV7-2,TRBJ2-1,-,ASRSLYNEQF
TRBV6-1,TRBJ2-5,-,ASSGPPVPGPRETQY
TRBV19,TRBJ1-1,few,ASMGRGNTEAF
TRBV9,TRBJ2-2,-,ASSSRTPRGPGELF
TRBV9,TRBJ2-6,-,ASRGVSGANVLT
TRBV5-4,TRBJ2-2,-,ASSTLAGDYTGELF
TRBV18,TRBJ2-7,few,ASSHRDLYEQY
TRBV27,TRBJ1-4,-,ASSPDINEKLF
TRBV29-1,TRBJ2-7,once,SASEGGEQY